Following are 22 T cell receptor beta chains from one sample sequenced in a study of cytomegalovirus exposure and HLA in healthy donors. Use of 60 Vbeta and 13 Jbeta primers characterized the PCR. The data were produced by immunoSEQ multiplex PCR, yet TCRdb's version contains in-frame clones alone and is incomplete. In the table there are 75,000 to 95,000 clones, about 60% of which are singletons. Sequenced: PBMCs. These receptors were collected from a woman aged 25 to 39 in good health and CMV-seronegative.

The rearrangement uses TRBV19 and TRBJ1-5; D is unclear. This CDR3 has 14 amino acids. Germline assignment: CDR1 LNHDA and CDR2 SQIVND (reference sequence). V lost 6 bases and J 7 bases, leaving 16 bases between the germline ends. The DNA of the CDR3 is TGTGCCAGTAGCCCTGGGAGGGTGGGGCAGCCCCAGCATTTT. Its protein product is CASSPGRVGQPQHF. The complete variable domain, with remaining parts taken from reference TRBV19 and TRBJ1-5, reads DGGITQSPKYLFRKEGQNVTLSCEQNLNHDAMYWYRQDPGQGLRLIYYSQIVNDFQKGDIAEGYSVSREKKESFPLTVTSAQKNPTAFYLCASSPGRVGQPQHFGDGTRLSIL.

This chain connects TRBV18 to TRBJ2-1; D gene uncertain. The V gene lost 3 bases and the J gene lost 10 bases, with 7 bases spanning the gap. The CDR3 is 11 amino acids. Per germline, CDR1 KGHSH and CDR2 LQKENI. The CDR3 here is CASSPAAEQFF. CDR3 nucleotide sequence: TGTGCCAGCTCACCCGCGGCCGAGCAGTTCTTC.

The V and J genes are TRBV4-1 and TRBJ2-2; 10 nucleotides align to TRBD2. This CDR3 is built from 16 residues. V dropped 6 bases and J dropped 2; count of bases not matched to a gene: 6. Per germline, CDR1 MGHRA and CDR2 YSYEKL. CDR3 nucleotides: TGCGCCAGCAGGGTAGCGGGGGGACTTAACACCGGGGAGCTGTTTTTT. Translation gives CASRVAGGLNTGELFF.

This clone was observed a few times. The CDR3 here is CASRGPGQVKNTEAFF. The DNA for the CDR3 is TGTGCCAGCAGAGGCCCGGGACAGGTAAAGAACACTGAAGCTTTCTTT. The chain couples TRBV6-6 to TRBJ1-1; TRBD1 matches 8 bases. The trim removed 6 bases at V and 1 base at J, leaving 10 bases unmatched. There are 16 residues in the CDR3. Germline V gives CDR1 MNHNY, CDR2 SVGAGI (reference sequence).

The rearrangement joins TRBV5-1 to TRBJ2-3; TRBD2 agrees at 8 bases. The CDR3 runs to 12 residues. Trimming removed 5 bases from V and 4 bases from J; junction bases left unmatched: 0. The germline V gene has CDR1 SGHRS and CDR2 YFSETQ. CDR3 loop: CASRLAADTQYF. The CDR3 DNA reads TGCGCCAGCAGACTAGCGGCAGATACGCAGTATTTT.

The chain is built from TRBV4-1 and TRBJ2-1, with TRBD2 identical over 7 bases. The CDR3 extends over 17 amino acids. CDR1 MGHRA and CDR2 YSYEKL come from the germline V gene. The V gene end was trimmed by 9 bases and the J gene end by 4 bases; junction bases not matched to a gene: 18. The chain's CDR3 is CASRASVGLAVYNEQFF. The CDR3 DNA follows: TGCGCCAGTAGGGCATCGGTGGGCCTAGCGGTTTACAATGAGCAGTTCTTC.

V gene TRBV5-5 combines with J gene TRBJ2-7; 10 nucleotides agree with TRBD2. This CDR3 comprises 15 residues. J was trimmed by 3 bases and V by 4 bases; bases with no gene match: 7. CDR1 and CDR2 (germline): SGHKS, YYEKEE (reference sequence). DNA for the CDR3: TGTGCCAGCAGCCTGGGTACTAGCGGGATCTACGAGCAGTACTTC. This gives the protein CASSLGTSGIYEQYF.

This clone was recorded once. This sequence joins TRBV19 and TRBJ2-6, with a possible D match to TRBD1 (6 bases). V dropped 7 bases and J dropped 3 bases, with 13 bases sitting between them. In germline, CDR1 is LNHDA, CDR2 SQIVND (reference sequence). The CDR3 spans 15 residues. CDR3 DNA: TGTGCCAGTAAATGGGGGCTAGGTGGGGCCAACGTCCTGACTTTC. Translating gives CASKWGLGGANVLTF.

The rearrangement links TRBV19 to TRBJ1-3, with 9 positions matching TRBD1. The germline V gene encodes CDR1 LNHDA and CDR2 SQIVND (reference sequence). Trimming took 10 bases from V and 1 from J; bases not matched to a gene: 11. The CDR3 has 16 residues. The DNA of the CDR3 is TGTGCCACTAGGGGACAGGGTTTTTCTTCTGGAAACACCATATATTTT. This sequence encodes CATRGQGFSSGNTIYF.

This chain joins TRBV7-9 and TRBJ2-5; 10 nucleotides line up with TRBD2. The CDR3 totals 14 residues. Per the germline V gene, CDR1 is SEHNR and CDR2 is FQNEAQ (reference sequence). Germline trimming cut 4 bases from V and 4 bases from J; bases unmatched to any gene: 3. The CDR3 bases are TGTGCCAGCAGCTCGGGACTAGCGCTAGAGACCCAGTACTTC. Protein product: CASSSGLALETQYF.

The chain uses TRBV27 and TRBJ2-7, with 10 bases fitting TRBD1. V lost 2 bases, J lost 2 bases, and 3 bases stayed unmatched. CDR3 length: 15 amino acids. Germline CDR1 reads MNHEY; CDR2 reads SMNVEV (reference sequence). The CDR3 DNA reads TGTGCCAGCAGTTTAGGGACAGGGGTTCCCTACGAGCAGTACTTC. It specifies CASSLGTGVPYEQYF.

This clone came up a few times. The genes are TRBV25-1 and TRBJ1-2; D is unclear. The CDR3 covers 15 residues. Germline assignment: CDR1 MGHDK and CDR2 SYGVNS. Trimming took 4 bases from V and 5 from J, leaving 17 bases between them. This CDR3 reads CASSGAGSEVYGYTF. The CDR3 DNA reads TGTGCCAGCAGTGGTGCGGGGTCGGAAGTATATGGCTACACCTTC.

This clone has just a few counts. Here the CDR3 DNA reads TGTGCCAGCAGCTTAGCACTAGCGCTCAATGAGCAGTTCTTC. Protein sequence: CASSLALALNEQFF. This rearrangement joins TRBV7-2 to TRBJ2-1; 7 nucleotides align to TRBD2. There are 14 residues in the CDR3. The germline gives CDR1 SGHTA, CDR2 FQGNSA. J gave up 6 bases and V 0 bases, and 2 bases lay outside the gene matches.

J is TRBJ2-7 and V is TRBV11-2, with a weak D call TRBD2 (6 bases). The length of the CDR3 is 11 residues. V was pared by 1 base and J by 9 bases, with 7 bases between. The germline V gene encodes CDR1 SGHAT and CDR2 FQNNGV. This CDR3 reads CASSLGGVQYF. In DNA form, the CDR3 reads TGTGCCAGCAGCTTAGGGGGGGTGCAGTACTTC.

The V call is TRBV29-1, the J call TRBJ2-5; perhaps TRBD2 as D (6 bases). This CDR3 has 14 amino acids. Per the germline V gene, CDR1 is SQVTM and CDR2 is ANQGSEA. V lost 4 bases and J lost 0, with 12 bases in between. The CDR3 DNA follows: TGCAGCGTTGTCGGGGCGGGATACCAAGAGACCCAGTACTTC. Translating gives CSVVGAGYQETQYF.

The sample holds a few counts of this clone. The CDR3 DNA follows: TGCGCCAGCAGTGAGACTGGGAGTTCCAAAAACATTCAGTACTTC. Translation gives CASSETGSSKNIQYF. The chain combines TRBV10-1 with TRBJ2-4; the D gene is possibly TRBD2 (5 bases). Trimming removed 2 bases from V and 2 bases from J, with 10 bases in between. This CDR3 comprises 15 residues. Germline CDR1 and CDR2: WNHNN and SYGVQD (reference sequence).

The CDR3: CASSNGQGGVVETQYF. CDR3 DNA sequence: TGTGCCAGCAGCAACGGACAGGGAGGAGTGGTGGAGACCCAGTACTTC. The chain has TRBV7-8 and TRBJ2-5; 8 bases match TRBD1. Germline V gene data show CDR1 as SGHVS and CDR2 as FQNEAQ. The CDR3 covers 16 residues. The ends lost 5 bases at V and 5 bases at J; junction bases unmatched: 13. Using reference TRBV7-8 and TRBJ2-5 for the parts outside the CDR3, the full variable domain is GAGVSQSPRYKVAKRGQDVALRCDPISGHVSLFWYQQALGQGPEFLTYFQNEAQLDKSGLPSDRFFAERPEGSVSTLKIQRTQQEDSAVYLCASSNGQGGVVETQYFGPGTRLLVL.

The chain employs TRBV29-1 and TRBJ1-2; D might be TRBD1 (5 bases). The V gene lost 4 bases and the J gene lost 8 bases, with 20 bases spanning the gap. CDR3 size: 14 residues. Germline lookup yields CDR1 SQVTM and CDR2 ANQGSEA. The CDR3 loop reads CSVVGQGIPRGYTF. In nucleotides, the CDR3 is TGCAGCGTTGTTGGGCAGGGCATCCCTCGGGGCTACACCTTC.

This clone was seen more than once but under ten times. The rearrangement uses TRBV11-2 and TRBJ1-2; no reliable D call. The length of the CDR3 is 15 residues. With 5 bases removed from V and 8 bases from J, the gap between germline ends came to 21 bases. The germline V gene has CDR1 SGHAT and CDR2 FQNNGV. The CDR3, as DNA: TGTGCCAGCAGCACCCCCCGACGGATTCGGAGGGGCTACACCTTC. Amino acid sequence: CASSTPRRIRRGYTF.

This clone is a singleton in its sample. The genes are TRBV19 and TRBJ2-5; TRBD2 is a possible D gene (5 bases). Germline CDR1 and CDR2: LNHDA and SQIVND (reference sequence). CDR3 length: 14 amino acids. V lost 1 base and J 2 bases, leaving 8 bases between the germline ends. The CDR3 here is CASSIVRGQETQYF. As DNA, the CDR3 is TGTGCCAGTAGTATAGTCCGGGGACAAGAGACCCAGTACTTC. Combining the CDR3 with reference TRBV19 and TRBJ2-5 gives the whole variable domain DGGITQSPKYLFRKEGQNVTLSCEQNLNHDAMYWYRQDPGQGLRLIYYSQIVNDFQKGDIAEGYSVSREKKESFPLTVTSAQKNPTAFYLCASSIVRGQETQYFGPGTRLLVL.

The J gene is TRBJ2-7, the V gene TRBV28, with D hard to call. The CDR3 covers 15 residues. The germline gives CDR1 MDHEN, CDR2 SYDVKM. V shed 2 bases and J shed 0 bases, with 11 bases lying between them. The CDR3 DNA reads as TGTGCCAGCAGTTTACCCCAGTGGAGCTCCTACGAGCAGTACTTC. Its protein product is CASSLPQWSSYEQYF.

The CDR3 DNA is TGTGCCAGCAGTTACACGGGACAGGGAGCTATAGAGACCCAGTACTTC. Translation: CASSYTGQGAIETQYF. V is TRBV6-5 and J is TRBJ2-5, with TRBD1 matching over 9 bases. This CDR3 is 16 amino acids long. V was clipped by 2 bases and J by 4 bases; unmatched bases: 8. Germline V gene sequence: CDR1 MNHEY, CDR2 SVGAGI.